A selection of T cell receptor beta chains follows, all from one sample in a study of blood T cell repertoires in COVID-19. The data were produced by immunoSEQ multiplex PCR, yet TCRdb's version contains in-frame clones alone and is incomplete. The sample holds approximately 60,000 clones, under 80% seen once. The material sequenced was peripheral blood. The source of these receptors is a human donor in a cohort sampled during active COVID-19. Both conserved end residues are part of each CDR3. The order of the fields is J gene, CDR3 length, V gene, clone size, D gene, CDR3 protein, CDR3 DNA. A D gene is named only where the DNA matches it firmly. The size entry is marked missing in some rows and otherwise reads once, few, many or a size class.

J gene: TRBJ2-7; CDR3 length: 15; V gene: TRBV21-1; clone size: medium-sized; D gene: NA; CDR3 protein: CASWWTAPGTYEQYF; CDR3 DNA: TGTGCCAGTTGGTGGACAGCCCCCGGCACCTACGAGCAGTACTTC
J gene: TRBJ1-4; CDR3 length: 13; V gene: TRBV12-3/TRBV12-4; clone size: NA; D gene: NA; CDR3 protein: CASSSWGVEKLFF; CDR3 DNA: TGTGCCAGCAGTTCCTGGGGCGTTGAAAAACTGTTTTTT
J gene: TRBJ1-4; CDR3 length: 13; V gene: TRBV2; clone size: NA; D gene: TRBD1; CDR3 protein: CASSEDRDSKLFF; CDR3 DNA: TGTGCCAGCAGTGAGGACCGGGACAGCAAACTGTTTTTT
J gene: TRBJ2-1; CDR3 length: 13; V gene: TRBV24-1; clone size: few; D gene: NA; CDR3 protein: CATSDFPNNEQFF; CDR3 DNA: TGTGCCACCAGTGATTTTCCCAACAATGAGCAGTTCTTC
J gene: TRBJ2-5; CDR3 length: 15; V gene: TRBV28; clone size: NA; D gene: TRBD1; CDR3 protein: CASSSRTGVRETQYF; CDR3 DNA: TGTGCCAGCAGTTCTCGGACAGGGGTCCGGGAGACCCAGTACTTC
J gene: TRBJ1-6; CDR3 length: 16; V gene: TRBV3-1/TRBV3-2; clone size: NA; D gene: TRBD1; CDR3 protein: CASSQGDRAWNSPLHF; CDR3 DNA: TGTGCCAGCAGCCAAGGAGACAGGGCATGGAATTCACCCCTCCACTTT
J gene: TRBJ1-5; CDR3 length: 16; V gene: TRBV19; clone size: NA; D gene: NA; CDR3 protein: CASSKNVRLGNQPQHF; CDR3 DNA: TGTGCCAGTAGTAAGAACGTTCGACTAGGCAATCAGCCCCAGCATTTT
J gene: TRBJ2-1; CDR3 length: 15; V gene: TRBV4-2; clone size: few; D gene: TRBD1; CDR3 protein: CASSHGQGDYNEQFF; CDR3 DNA: TGTGCCAGCAGCCACGGACAGGGCGATTACAATGAGCAGTTCTTC
J gene: TRBJ2-3; CDR3 length: 15; V gene: TRBV7-6; clone size: once; D gene: TRBD2; CDR3 protein: CASSPDRGGTDTQYF; CDR3 DNA: TGTGCCAGCAGCCCAGACCGGGGGGGCACAGATACGCAGTATTTT
J gene: TRBJ2-7; CDR3 length: 15; V gene: TRBV3-1/TRBV3-2; clone size: NA; D gene: NA; CDR3 protein: CASSQDPDSSYEQYF; CDR3 DNA: TGTGCCAGCAGCCAAGATCCGGACAGCTCGTACGAGCAGTACTTC
J gene: TRBJ1-2; CDR3 length: 14; V gene: TRBV28; clone size: NA; D gene: NA; CDR3 protein: CASSNLVESYGYTF; CDR3 DNA: TGTGCCAGCAGTAACCTAGTCGAGAGCTATGGCTACACCTTC
J gene: TRBJ1-3; CDR3 length: 14; V gene: TRBV30; clone size: few; D gene: NA; CDR3 protein: CAWGALRTGNTIYF; CDR3 DNA: TGTGCCTGGGGGGCCTTGAGGACTGGAAACACCATATATTTT
J gene: TRBJ2-3; CDR3 length: 16; V gene: TRBV5-1; clone size: NA; D gene: TRBD2; CDR3 protein: CASSLTSGGASDTQYF; CDR3 DNA: TGCGCCAGCAGCTTAACTAGCGGGGGGGCCTCAGATACGCAGTATTTT
J gene: TRBJ1-5; CDR3 length: 15; V gene: TRBV5-5; clone size: once; D gene: TRBD1; CDR3 protein: CASSSGTGRNQPQHF; CDR3 DNA: TGTGCCAGCAGTTCCGGGACAGGGCGCAATCAGCCCCAGCATTTT
J gene: TRBJ2-5; CDR3 length: 15; V gene: TRBV3-1/TRBV3-2; clone size: NA; D gene: TRBD2; CDR3 protein: CASSQGPGGGETQYF; CDR3 DNA: TGTGCCAGCAGCCAGGGGCCGGGGGGAGGAGAGACCCAGTACTTC
J gene: TRBJ1-2; CDR3 length: 16; V gene: TRBV6-2/TRBV6-3; clone size: once; D gene: TRBD1; CDR3 protein: CASSWAPRTGGDGYTF; CDR3 DNA: TGTGCCAGCAGTTGGGCCCCACGGACAGGGGGCGATGGCTACACCTTC
J gene: TRBJ2-7; CDR3 length: 15; V gene: TRBV6-5; clone size: NA; D gene: TRBD1; CDR3 protein: CASTPGQGGVYEQYF; CDR3 DNA: TGTGCCAGCACCCCGGGACAGGGCGGCGTCTACGAGCAGTACTTC
J gene: TRBJ2-5; CDR3 length: 15; V gene: TRBV11-2; clone size: NA; D gene: NA; CDR3 protein: CASSPPGGAWETQYF; CDR3 DNA: TGTGCCAGCAGCCCCCCCGGAGGAGCGTGGGAGACCCAGTACTTC
J gene: TRBJ2-7; CDR3 length: 13; V gene: TRBV5-6; clone size: NA; D gene: TRBD2; CDR3 protein: CASSPSGGYEQYF; CDR3 DNA: TGTGCCAGCAGCCCAAGCGGGGGCTACGAGCAGTACTTC
J gene: TRBJ1-1; CDR3 length: 13; V gene: TRBV30; clone size: NA; D gene: NA; CDR3 protein: CACHSLLNTEAFF; CDR3 DNA: TGTGCCTGTCACAGCCTATTGAACACTGAAGCTTTCTTT
J gene: TRBJ2-7; CDR3 length: 13; V gene: TRBV10-3; clone size: NA; D gene: NA; CDR3 protein: CAISVLQAYEQYF; CDR3 DNA: TGTGCCATCAGTGTCCTTCAGGCATACGAGCAGTACTTC
J gene: TRBJ1-1; CDR3 length: 13; V gene: TRBV7-9; clone size: NA; D gene: NA; CDR3 protein: CASSFGENTEAFF; CDR3 DNA: TGTGCCAGCAGCTTCGGTGAGAACACTGAAGCTTTCTTT
J gene: TRBJ2-7; CDR3 length: 17; V gene: TRBV25-1; clone size: NA; D gene: TRBD1; CDR3 protein: CASSLSTMAGGSYEQYF; CDR3 DNA: TGTGCCAGCAGCCTATCTACGATGGCAGGGGGATCCTACGAGCAGTACTTC
J gene: TRBJ2-6; CDR3 length: 17; V gene: TRBV24-1; clone size: NA; D gene: TRBD1; CDR3 protein: CATSAGTGGAGANVLTF; CDR3 DNA: TGTGCCACCAGTGCAGGGACAGGGGGCGCTGGGGCCAACGTCCTGACTTTC
J gene: TRBJ2-3; CDR3 length: 15; V gene: TRBV19; clone size: few; D gene: NA; CDR3 protein: CASRRYQTSTDTQYF; CDR3 DNA: TGTGCCAGTAGGCGATACCAGACTAGCACAGATACGCAGTATTTT
J gene: TRBJ2-3; CDR3 length: 16; V gene: TRBV2; clone size: NA; D gene: TRBD1; CDR3 protein: CASMRVRQGSTDTQYF; CDR3 DNA: TGTGCCAGCATGAGGGTAAGACAGGGAAGCACAGATACGCAGTATTTT
J gene: TRBJ2-3; CDR3 length: 14; V gene: TRBV24-1; clone size: many; D gene: TRBD1; CDR3 protein: CATSDTGGTDTQYF; CDR3 DNA: TGTGCCACCAGTGATACAGGGGGCACAGATACGCAGTATTTT
J gene: TRBJ2-5; CDR3 length: 18; V gene: TRBV19; clone size: few; D gene: TRBD1; CDR3 protein: CASSSGRGGQGASETQYF; CDR3 DNA: TGTGCCAGTAGTAGTGGCCGTGGGGGACAGGGGGCAAGCGAGACCCAGTACTTC
J gene: TRBJ2-7; CDR3 length: 11; V gene: TRBV2; clone size: few; D gene: NA; CDR3 protein: CASSVRREQYF; CDR3 DNA: TGTGCCAGCAGCGTACGCAGAGAGCAGTACTTC
J gene: TRBJ2-5; CDR3 length: 13; V gene: TRBV6-6; clone size: few; D gene: NA; CDR3 protein: CASTRLVQETQYF; CDR3 DNA: TGTGCCAGCACCCGACTGGTCCAAGAGACCCAGTACTTC
J gene: TRBJ1-5; CDR3 length: 15; V gene: TRBV7-9; clone size: once; D gene: NA; CDR3 protein: CASISTGGRNQPQHF; CDR3 DNA: TGTGCCAGCATCTCAACGGGGGGGCGAAATCAGCCCCAGCATTTT
J gene: TRBJ2-1; CDR3 length: 14; V gene: TRBV18; clone size: NA; D gene: NA; CDR3 protein: CASSPERNYNEQFF; CDR3 DNA: TGTGCCAGCTCACCAGAGCGAAACTACAATGAGCAGTTCTTC
J gene: TRBJ1-5; CDR3 length: 14; V gene: TRBV28; clone size: NA; D gene: NA; CDR3 protein: CASRPGHMNQPQHF; CDR3 DNA: TGTGCCAGCAGACCGGGTCATATGAATCAGCCCCAGCATTTT
J gene: TRBJ2-1; CDR3 length: 18; V gene: TRBV28; clone size: once; D gene: NA; CDR3 protein: CASSLSKGLGSLYNEQFF; CDR3 DNA: TGTGCCAGCAGCTTATCGAAGGGGCTGGGGTCACTTTACAATGAGCAGTTCTTC
J gene: TRBJ1-2; CDR3 length: 13; V gene: TRBV4-1; clone size: NA; D gene: NA; CDR3 protein: CASNGQGLYGYTF; CDR3 DNA: TGCGCCAGCAACGGGCAGGGGCTCTATGGCTACACCTTC
J gene: TRBJ1-6; CDR3 length: 16; V gene: TRBV3-1/TRBV3-2; clone size: NA; D gene: NA; CDR3 protein: CASSQPRGSYNSPLHF; CDR3 DNA: TGTGCCAGCAGCCAGCCCCGGGGCTCCTATAATTCACCCCTCCACTTT
J gene: TRBJ1-2; CDR3 length: 12; V gene: TRBV7-8; clone size: NA; D gene: NA; CDR3 protein: CASSSNRVGYTF; CDR3 DNA: TGTGCCAGCAGCTCCAACAGGGTTGGCTACACCTTC
J gene: TRBJ1-5; CDR3 length: 16; V gene: TRBV6-6; clone size: NA; D gene: NA; CDR3 protein: CASSYARANSNQPQHF; CDR3 DNA: TGTGCCAGCAGTTACGCCAGGGCTAATAGCAATCAGCCCCAGCATTTT
J gene: TRBJ1-1; CDR3 length: 15; V gene: TRBV5-1; clone size: NA; D gene: TRBD1; CDR3 protein: CASSERQGANTEAFF; CDR3 DNA: TGCGCCAGCAGCGAAAGACAGGGCGCGAACACTGAAGCTTTCTTT
J gene: TRBJ2-1; CDR3 length: 16; V gene: TRBV24-1; clone size: NA; D gene: NA; CDR3 protein: CATSDPRTDSNNEQFF; CDR3 DNA: TGTGCCACCAGTGATCCGCGGACAGACTCTAATAATGAGCAGTTCTTC
J gene: TRBJ1-4; CDR3 length: 15; V gene: TRBV10-3; clone size: NA; D gene: NA; CDR3 protein: CAISEGGAGMEKLFF; CDR3 DNA: TGTGCCATCAGTGAGGGGGGGGCTGGGATGGAAAAACTGTTTTTT
J gene: TRBJ2-7; CDR3 length: 13; V gene: TRBV29-1; clone size: NA; D gene: NA; CDR3 protein: CSFSRHEAYEQYF; CDR3 DNA: TGCAGCTTTAGCCGTCATGAGGCCTACGAGCAGTACTTC
J gene: TRBJ2-3; CDR3 length: 13; V gene: TRBV19; clone size: NA; D gene: NA; CDR3 protein: CASSDTGSDTQYF; CDR3 DNA: TGTGCCAGTAGCGATACAGGGTCGGATACGCAGTATTTT
J gene: TRBJ2-3; CDR3 length: 15; V gene: TRBV29-1; clone size: NA; D gene: TRBD1; CDR3 protein: CSVSGTGLGTDTQYF; CDR3 DNA: TGCAGCGTTTCCGGGACAGGCTTGGGCACAGATACGCAGTATTTT
J gene: TRBJ1-2; CDR3 length: 15; V gene: TRBV19; clone size: NA; D gene: TRBD1; CDR3 protein: CASSTGTGRGYGYTF; CDR3 DNA: TGTGCCAGTAGCACCGGGACAGGGAGAGGCTATGGCTACACCTTC
J gene: TRBJ2-7; CDR3 length: 15; V gene: TRBV7-2; clone size: few; D gene: TRBD2; CDR3 protein: CASSQAGTSVDEQYF; CDR3 DNA: TGTGCCAGCAGCCAAGCCGGGACTAGCGTCGACGAGCAGTACTTC
J gene: TRBJ1-1; CDR3 length: 12; V gene: TRBV9; clone size: NA; D gene: NA; CDR3 protein: CASGEGNTEAFF; CDR3 DNA: TGTGCCAGCGGTGAGGGGAACACTGAAGCTTTCTTT
J gene: TRBJ2-5; CDR3 length: 13; V gene: TRBV19; clone size: NA; D gene: TRBD2; CDR3 protein: CASTAGGPGTQYF; CDR3 DNA: TGTGCCAGTACAGCGGGGGGGCCCGGGACCCAGTACTTC
J gene: TRBJ1-6; CDR3 length: 15; V gene: TRBV9; clone size: NA; D gene: NA; CDR3 protein: CASSVQHLGNSPLHF; CDR3 DNA: TGTGCCAGCAGCGTACAACATCTCGGGAATTCACCCCTCCACTTT
J gene: TRBJ2-3; CDR3 length: 14; V gene: TRBV3-1/TRBV3-2; clone size: NA; D gene: NA; CDR3 protein: CASSQGTSTDTQYF; CDR3 DNA: TGTGCCAGCAGCCAAGGGACTAGCACAGATACGCAGTATTTT
J gene: TRBJ2-7; CDR3 length: 13; V gene: TRBV7-6; clone size: NA; D gene: TRBD1; CDR3 protein: CASSTGQGYEQYF; CDR3 DNA: TGTGCCAGCAGCACCGGACAGGGCTACGAGCAGTACTTC
J gene: TRBJ2-3; CDR3 length: 13; V gene: TRBV29-1; clone size: NA; D gene: NA; CDR3 protein: CSVRRGGTDTQYF; CDR3 DNA: TGCAGCGTTAGGCGAGGGGGAACAGATACGCAGTATTTT
J gene: TRBJ2-2; CDR3 length: 12; V gene: TRBV19; clone size: NA; D gene: NA; CDR3 protein: CAGGFDTGELFF; CDR3 DNA: TGTGCCGGAGGGTTTGACACCGGGGAGCTGTTTTTT
J gene: TRBJ2-5; CDR3 length: 13; V gene: TRBV9; clone size: medium-sized; D gene: NA; CDR3 protein: CASSVGQQETQYF; CDR3 DNA: TGTGCCAGCAGCGTAGGACAGCAAGAGACCCAGTACTTC
J gene: TRBJ2-7; CDR3 length: 14; V gene: TRBV2; clone size: NA; D gene: TRBD1; CDR3 protein: CASRLGQGRDEQYF; CDR3 DNA: TGTGCCAGCAGACTCGGACAGGGCAGGGACGAGCAGTACTTC
J gene: TRBJ1-6; CDR3 length: 14; V gene: TRBV11-2; clone size: NA; D gene: NA; CDR3 protein: CASSFGVNNSPLHF; CDR3 DNA: TGTGCCAGCAGCTTCGGAGTGAACAATTCACCCCTCCACTTT
J gene: TRBJ2-3; CDR3 length: 15; V gene: TRBV5-1; clone size: few; D gene: TRBD2; CDR3 protein: CASSRSGGSTDTQYF; CDR3 DNA: TGCGCCAGCAGTCGTAGCGGGGGAAGCACAGATACGCAGTATTTT